Sequencing of this T cell receptor (beta chain) was carried out in a study of blood T cell repertoires in COVID-19. Germline CDR1 LNHDA, CDR2 SQIVND (reference sequence). Unmatched junction bases numbered 4, after V lost 7 bases and J lost 5 bases. CDR3 length: 13 residues. The assay was immunoSEQ multiplex PCR, and TCRdb's table has in-frame clones only and misses some. The sample lists 110,000 to 150,000 clones, approximately 73% occurring once. The sample consisted of peripheral blood. The clonotype originates from a man aged 55 to 69 with acute or convalescent COVID-19. The chain links TRBV19 to TRBJ1-1, with 10 nucleotides matching TRBD1. The CDR3 reads CASKGQGSTEAFF. Here the CDR3 DNA reads TGTGCCAGTAAGGGACAGGGGAGTACTGAAGCTTTCTTT.